This note documents a single T cell receptor beta chain sequence. TCRdb keeps only in-frame clones here, not all; method: immunoSEQ multiplex PCR. This table has more than 500,000 clones, approximately 96% appearing once. The sample is drawn from a study of shared clonotypes between healthy human individuals. Looking at the study overall: Each donor had three CD4 naive, three CD4 memory, two CD8 naive and one CD8 memory plate.

Germline V CDR1 and CDR2: MNHEY, SVGAGI. The CDR3 runs to 13 residues. The germline V and J ends were trimmed by 2 bases and 3 bases, with 8 bases remaining between them. Naive CD8 cells lacked CD45RO and underwent positive selection for CCR7, leaving out terminally differentiated effector memory CD45RA+ cells. What was sequenced was naive CD8+ T cells sorted from blood. The source is a woman between 25 and 40 years old in good health. The V gene is TRBV6-5, the J gene TRBJ2-7; D not resolved. The CDR3 sequence: CASSYDADYEQYF. For the CDR3, the DNA is TGTGCCAGCAGTTACGACGCAGACTACGAGCAGTACTTC.